This TCR beta chain was sequenced in a study of identical twins. A single record per CDR3 protein comes from TCRdb applying MiXCR to the 5' RACE reads. The sample yields about 190,000 distinct CDR3 sequences, around a sixth seen once. CDR3 size: 18 residues. With 0 bases removed from V and 5 bases from J, the gap between germline ends came to 22 bases. This sample also appeared in a second study, on T cells expressing NK-cell markers. That work contributes: TCR beta repertoires came from sorted CD3+CD56+NKG2C+, CD3+CD56+NKG2C- and CD3+CD56-NKG2C+ T cells. Most of the eight sequenced donors tested HCMV-seropositive; one tested seronegative. The dominant NKG2C+ clonotypes represented about 1.0-7.5% of CD8+ T cells in over 5 donors. There were a few donors in whom these clonotypes also led the CD3+CD56-NKG2C+ fraction.

Sequencing used CD8+ T cells sorted from blood. The rearrangement joins TRBV12-3 or TRBV12-4 to TRBJ2-5, with D possibly being TRBD1 (6 bases). The sequence was collected from a young woman in good health. The CDR3: CASSLARWTVQMGETQYF. The DNA for the CDR3 is TGTGCCAGCAGTTTAGCGCGGTGGACAGTCCAAATGGGGGAGACCCAGTACTTC.